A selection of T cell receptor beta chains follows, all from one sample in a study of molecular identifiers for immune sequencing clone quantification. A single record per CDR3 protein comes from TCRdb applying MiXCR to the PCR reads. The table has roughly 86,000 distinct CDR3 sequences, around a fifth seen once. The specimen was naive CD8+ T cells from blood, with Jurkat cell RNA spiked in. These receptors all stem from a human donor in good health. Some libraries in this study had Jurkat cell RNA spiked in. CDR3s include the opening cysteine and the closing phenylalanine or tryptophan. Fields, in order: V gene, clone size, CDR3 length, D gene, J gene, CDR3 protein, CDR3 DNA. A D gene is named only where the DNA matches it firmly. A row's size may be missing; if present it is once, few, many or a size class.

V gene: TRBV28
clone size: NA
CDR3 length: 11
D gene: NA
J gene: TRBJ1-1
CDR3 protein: CTSSFMTEAFF
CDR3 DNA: TGTACCAGCAGTTTTATGACTGAAGCCTTCTTT

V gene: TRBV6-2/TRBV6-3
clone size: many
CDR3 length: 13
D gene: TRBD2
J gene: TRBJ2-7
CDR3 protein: CASAASGSYEQYF
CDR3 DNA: TGTGCCAGCGCGGCTAGCGGTTCCTACGAGCAGTACTTC

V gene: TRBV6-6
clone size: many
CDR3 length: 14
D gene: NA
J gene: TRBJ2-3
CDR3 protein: CASSYVRGADTQYF
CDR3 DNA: TGTGCCAGCAGTTACGTCAGGGGAGCAGATACGCAGTATTTT

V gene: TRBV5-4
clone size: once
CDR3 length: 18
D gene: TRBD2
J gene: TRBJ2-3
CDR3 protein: CASSHGLAGGSSTDTQYF
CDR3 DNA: TGTGCCAGCAGCCATGGACTAGCGGGAGGGTCTTCCACAGATACGCAGTATTTT

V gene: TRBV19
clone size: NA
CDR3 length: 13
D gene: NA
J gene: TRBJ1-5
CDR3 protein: CASGRCSNQPQHF
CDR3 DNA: TGTGCCAGTGGACGGTGTAGCAATCAGCCCCAGCATTTT

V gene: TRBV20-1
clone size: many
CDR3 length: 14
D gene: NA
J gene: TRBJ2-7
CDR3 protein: CSARGAGPPYEQYF
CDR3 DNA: TGCAGTGCTAGAGGGGCAGGGCCTCCCTACGAGCAGTACTTC

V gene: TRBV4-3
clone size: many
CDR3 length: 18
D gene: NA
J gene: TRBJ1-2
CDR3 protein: CASSQDTRGAGRYKGYTF
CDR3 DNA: TGCGCCAGCAGCCAAGATACCAGGGGCGCAGGACGGTATAAGGGCTACACCTTC

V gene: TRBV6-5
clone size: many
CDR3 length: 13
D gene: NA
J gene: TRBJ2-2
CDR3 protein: CASSSTNTGELFF
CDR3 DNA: TGTGCCAGCAGTTCTACGAACACCGGGGAGCTGTTTTTT

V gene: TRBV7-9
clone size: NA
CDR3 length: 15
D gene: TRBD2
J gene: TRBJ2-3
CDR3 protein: CASSPSGRAGDTQYF
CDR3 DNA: TGTGCCAGCAGCCCGAGCGGGAGGGCCGGAGATACGCAGTATTTT

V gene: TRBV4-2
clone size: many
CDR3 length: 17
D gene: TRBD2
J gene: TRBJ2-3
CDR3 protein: CASSQVQAGISTDTQYF
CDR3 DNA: TGTGCCAGCAGCCAAGTCCAAGCGGGAATAAGCACAGATACGCAGTATTTT

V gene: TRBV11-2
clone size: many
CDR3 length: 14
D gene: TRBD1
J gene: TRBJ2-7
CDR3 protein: CASSHRDRAYEQYF
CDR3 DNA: TGTGCCAGCAGCCACCGGGACAGAGCCTACGAGCAGTACTTC

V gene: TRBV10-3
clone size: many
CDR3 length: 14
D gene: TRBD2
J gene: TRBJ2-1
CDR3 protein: CAIKSSGSYNEQFF
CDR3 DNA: TGTGCCATCAAATCTAGCGGTTCCTACAATGAGCAGTTCTTC

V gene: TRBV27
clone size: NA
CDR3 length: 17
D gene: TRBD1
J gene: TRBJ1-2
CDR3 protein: CASSPEAGGPPGYGYTF
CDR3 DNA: TGTGCCAGCAGCCCCGAGGCAGGGGGCCCGCCTGGCTATGGCTACACCTTC

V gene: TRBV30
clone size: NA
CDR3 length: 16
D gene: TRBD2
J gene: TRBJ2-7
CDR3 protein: CAWGVLGGLAGNEQYF
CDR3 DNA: TGTGCCTGGGGTGTACTTGGGGGACTAGCGGGTAACGAGCAGTACTTC

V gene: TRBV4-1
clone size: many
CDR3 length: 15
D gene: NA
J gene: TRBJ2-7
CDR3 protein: CASSQEAKAVYEQYF
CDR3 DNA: TGCGCCAGCAGCCAAGAGGCTAAGGCGGTTTACGAGCAGTACTTC

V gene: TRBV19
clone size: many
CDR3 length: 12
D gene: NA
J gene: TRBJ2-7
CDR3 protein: CASSIGGHEQYF
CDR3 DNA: TGTGCCAGTAGTATCGGGGGCCACGAGCAGTACTTC

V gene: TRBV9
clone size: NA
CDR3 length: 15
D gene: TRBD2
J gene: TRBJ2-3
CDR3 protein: CASSGTSGSADTQYF
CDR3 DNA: TGTGCCAGCAGCGGGACTAGCGGGAGTGCAGATACGCAGTATTTT

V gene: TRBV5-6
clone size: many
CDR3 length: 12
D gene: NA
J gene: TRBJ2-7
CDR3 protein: CASSFTAAEQYF
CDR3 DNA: TGTGCCAGCAGCTTCACGGCGGCCGAGCAGTACTTC

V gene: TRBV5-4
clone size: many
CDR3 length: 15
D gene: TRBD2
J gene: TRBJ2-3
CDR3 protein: CASSALAGVTDTQYF
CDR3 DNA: TGTGCCAGCAGCGCGCTAGCGGGGGTCACAGATACGCAGTATTTT

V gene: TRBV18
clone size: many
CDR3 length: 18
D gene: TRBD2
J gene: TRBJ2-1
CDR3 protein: CASSPTQAGGPLYNEQFF
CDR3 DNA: TGTGCCAGCTCACCGACACAAGCGGGGGGGCCGCTGTACAATGAGCAGTTCTTC

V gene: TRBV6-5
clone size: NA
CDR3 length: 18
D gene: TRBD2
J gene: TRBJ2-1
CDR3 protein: CASSYNSGRASSHDEQFF
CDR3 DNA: TGTGCCAGCAGTTACAACAGCGGGAGGGCCTCGTCCCACGATGAGCAGTTCTTC

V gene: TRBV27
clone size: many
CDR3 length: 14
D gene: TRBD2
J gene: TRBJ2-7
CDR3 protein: CASRGGTATYEQYF
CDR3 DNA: TGTGCCAGCAGGGGGGGGACTGCAACCTACGAGCAGTACTTC

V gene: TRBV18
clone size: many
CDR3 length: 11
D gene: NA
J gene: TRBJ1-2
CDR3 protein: CASSISTGYTF
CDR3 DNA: TGTGCCAGCTCAATTTCCACTGGCTACACCTTC

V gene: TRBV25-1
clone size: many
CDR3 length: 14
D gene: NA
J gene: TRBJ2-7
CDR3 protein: CASSATPLRGEQYF
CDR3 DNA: TGTGCCAGCAGTGCCACCCCCCTACGAGGCGAGCAGTACTTC

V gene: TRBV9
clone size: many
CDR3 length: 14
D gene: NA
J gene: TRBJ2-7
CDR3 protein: CASSPTGSSYEQYF
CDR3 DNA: TGTGCCAGCAGCCCCACGGGGAGCTCCTACGAGCAGTACTTC

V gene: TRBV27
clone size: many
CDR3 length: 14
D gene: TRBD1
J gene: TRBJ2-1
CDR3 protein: CASSSGTGGLEQFF
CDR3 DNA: TGTGCCAGCAGTTCCGGGACAGGGGGCCTAGAGCAGTTCTTC

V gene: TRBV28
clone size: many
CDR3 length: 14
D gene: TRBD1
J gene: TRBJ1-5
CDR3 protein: CASSPWTGAQPQHF
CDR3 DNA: TGTGCCAGCAGTCCATGGACAGGGGCACAGCCCCAGCATTTT

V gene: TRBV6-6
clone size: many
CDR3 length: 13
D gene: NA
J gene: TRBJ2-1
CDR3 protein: CASSPWGYNEQFF
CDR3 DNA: TGTGCCAGCAGTCCCTGGGGGTACAATGAGCAGTTCTTC

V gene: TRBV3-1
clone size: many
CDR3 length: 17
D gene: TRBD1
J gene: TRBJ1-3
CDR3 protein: CASSKRGQPLSGNTIYF
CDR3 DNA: TGTGCCAGCAGCAAACGGGGACAGCCGCTCTCTGGAAACACCATATATTTT

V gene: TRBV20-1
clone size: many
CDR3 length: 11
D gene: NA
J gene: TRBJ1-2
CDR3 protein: CSARDPSGYTF
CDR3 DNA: TGCAGTGCTAGAGACCCCTCTGGCTACACCTTC

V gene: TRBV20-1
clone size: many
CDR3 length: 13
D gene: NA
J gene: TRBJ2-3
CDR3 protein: CSALSGSTDTQYF
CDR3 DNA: TGCAGTGCTCTCAGTGGTAGCACAGATACGCAGTATTTT

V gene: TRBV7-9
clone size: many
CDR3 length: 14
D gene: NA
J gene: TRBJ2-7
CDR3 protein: CASSPRHGGYEQYF
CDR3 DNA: TGTGCCAGCAGCCCTAGACATGGCGGCTACGAGCAGTACTTC

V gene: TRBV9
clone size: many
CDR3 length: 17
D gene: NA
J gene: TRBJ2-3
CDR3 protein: CASSIPKGGASTDTQYF
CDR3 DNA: TGTGCCAGCAGCATCCCCAAGGGGGGGGCTAGCACAGATACGCAGTATTTT

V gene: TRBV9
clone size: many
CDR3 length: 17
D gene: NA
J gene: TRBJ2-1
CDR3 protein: CASSDEAGLGVIGEQFF
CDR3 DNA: TGTGCCAGCAGCGACGAAGCCGGGCTTGGGGTAATTGGGGAGCAGTTCTTC

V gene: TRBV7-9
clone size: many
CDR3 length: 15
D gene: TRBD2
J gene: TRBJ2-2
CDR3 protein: CASSPTRGVTGELFF
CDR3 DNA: TGTGCCAGCAGCCCGACCCGGGGGGTCACCGGGGAGCTGTTTTTT

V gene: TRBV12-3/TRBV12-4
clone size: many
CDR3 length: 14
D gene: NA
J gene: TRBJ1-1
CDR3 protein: CASSPGRGRSEAFF
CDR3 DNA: TGTGCCAGCAGTCCCGGTAGGGGCCGATCTGAAGCTTTCTTT

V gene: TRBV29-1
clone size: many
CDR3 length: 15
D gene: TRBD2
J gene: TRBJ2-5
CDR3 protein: CSVSGTSGRIETQYF
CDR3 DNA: TGCAGCGTCTCCGGGACTAGCGGGAGGATCGAGACCCAGTACTTC

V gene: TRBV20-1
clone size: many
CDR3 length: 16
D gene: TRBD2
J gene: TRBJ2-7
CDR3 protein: CSARLPGGLADYEQYF
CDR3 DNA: TGCAGTGCTAGGCTCCCCGGGGGGTTAGCGGACTACGAGCAGTACTTC

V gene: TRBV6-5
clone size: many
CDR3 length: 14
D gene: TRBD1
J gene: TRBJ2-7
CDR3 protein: CASTPDRGPLEQYF
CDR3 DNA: TGTGCCAGCACGCCAGACAGGGGGCCCCTCGAGCAGTACTTC

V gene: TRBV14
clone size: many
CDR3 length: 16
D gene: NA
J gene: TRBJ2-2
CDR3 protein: CASSQDFWETNGELFF
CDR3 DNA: TGTGCCAGCAGCCAAGATTTTTGGGAAACGAACGGGGAGCTGTTTTTT

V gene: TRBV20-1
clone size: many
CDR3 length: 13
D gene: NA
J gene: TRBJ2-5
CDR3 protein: CSADRDIQETQYF
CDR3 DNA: TGCAGTGCTGACCGGGACATCCAAGAGACCCAGTACTTC

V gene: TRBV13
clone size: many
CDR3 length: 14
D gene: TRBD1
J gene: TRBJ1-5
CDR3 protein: CASSSGTGGQPQHF
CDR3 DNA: TGTGCCAGCAGCTCCGGGACAGGGGGTCAGCCCCAGCATTTT

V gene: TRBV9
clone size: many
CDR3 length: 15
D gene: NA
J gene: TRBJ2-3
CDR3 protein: CASGSPGLNTDTQYF
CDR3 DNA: TGTGCCAGCGGTTCACCGGGACTTAACACAGATACGCAGTATTTT

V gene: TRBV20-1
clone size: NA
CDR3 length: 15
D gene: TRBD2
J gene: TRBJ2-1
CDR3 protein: CSAEAGTRAYNEQFF
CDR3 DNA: TGCAGTGCGGAGGCCGGGACTAGGGCCTACAATGAGCAGTTCTTC

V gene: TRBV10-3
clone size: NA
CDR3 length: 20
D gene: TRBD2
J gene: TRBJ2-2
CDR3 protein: CAISDPEGLAGGRGTGELFF
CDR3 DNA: TGTGCCATCAGTGACCCGGAGGGACTAGCGGGGGGGCGAGGCACCGGGGAGCTGTTTTTT

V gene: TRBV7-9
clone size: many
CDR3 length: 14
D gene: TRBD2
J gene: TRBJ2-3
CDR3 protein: CASILAGATDTQYF
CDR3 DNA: TGTGCCAGCATCCTAGCGGGCGCCACAGATACGCAGTATTTT

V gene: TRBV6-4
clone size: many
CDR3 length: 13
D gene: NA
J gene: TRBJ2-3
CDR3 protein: CASSEVPTDTQYF
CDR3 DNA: TGTGCCAGCAGTGAAGTCCCCACAGATACGCAGTATTTT

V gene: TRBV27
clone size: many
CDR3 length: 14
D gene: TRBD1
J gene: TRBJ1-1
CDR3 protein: CASSIRGRGTEAFF
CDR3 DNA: TGTGCCAGCAGTATCAGGGGGCGGGGAACTGAAGCTTTCTTT

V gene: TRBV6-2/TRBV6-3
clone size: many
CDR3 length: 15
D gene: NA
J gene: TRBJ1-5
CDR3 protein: CASILWEYSNQPQHF
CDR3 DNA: TGTGCCAGCATTTTATGGGAGTATAGCAATCAGCCCCAGCATTTT

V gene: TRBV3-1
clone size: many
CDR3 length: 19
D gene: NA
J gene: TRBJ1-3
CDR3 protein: CASSLEMVSGRFSGNTIYF
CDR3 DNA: TGTGCCAGCAGCCTAGAGATGGTCTCTGGGCGGTTCTCTGGAAACACCATATATTTT

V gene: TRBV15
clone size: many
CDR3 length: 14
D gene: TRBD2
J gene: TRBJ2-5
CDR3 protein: CATSTSLAEETQYF
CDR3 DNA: TGTGCCACCAGCACGTCACTAGCGGAAGAGACCCAGTACTTC

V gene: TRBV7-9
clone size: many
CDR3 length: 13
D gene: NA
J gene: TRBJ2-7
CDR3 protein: CASSLPLNDEQYF
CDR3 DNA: TGTGCCAGCAGCTTACCATTAAATGACGAGCAGTACTTC

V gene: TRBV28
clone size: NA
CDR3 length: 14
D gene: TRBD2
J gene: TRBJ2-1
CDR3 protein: CAGSFTSGSDEQFF
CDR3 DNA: TGTGCCGGCAGTTTTACTAGCGGGAGTGATGAGCAGTTCTTC

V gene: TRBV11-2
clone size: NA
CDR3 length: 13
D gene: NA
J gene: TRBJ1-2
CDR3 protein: CASSLDRASGYTF
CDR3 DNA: TGTGCCAGCAGCTTAGATCGGGCGAGTGGCTACACCTTC

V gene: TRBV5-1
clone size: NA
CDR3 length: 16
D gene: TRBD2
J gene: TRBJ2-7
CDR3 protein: CASSLSGGALPYEQYF
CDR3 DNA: TGCGCCAGCAGCTTGTCCGGGGGGGCTCTGCCCTACGAGCAGTACTTC

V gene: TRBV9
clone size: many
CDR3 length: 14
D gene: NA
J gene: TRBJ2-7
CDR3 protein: CASSAGNSVEEQYF
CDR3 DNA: TGTGCCAGCAGCGCCGGGAACAGCGTGGAGGAGCAGTACTTC